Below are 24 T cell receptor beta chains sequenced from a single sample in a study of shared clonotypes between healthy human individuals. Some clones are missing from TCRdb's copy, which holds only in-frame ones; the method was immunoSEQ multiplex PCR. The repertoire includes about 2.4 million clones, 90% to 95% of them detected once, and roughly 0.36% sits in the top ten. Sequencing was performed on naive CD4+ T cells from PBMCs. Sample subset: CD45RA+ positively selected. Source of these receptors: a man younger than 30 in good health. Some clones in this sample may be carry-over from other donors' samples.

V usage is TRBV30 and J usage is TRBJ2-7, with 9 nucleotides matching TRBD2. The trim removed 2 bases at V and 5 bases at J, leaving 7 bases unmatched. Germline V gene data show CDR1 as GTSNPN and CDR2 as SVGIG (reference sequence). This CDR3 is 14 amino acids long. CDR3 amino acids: CAWSPSGALNEQYF. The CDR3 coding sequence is TGTGCCTGGAGTCCTAGCGGGGCCCTGAACGAGCAGTACTTC.

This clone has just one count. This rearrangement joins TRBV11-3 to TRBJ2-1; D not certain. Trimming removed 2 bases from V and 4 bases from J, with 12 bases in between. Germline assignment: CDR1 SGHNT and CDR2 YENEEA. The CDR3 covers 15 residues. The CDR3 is CASSLTVGRYNEQFF. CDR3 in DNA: TGTGCCAGCAGCTTAACGGTGGGCAGGTACAATGAGCAGTTCTTC. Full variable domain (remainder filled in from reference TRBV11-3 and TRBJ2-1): EAGVVQSPRYKIIEKKQPVAFWCNPISGHNTLYWYLQNLGQGPELLIRYENEEAVDDSQLPKDRFSAERLKGVDSTLKIQPAELGDSAVYLCASSLTVGRYNEQFFGPGTRLTVL.

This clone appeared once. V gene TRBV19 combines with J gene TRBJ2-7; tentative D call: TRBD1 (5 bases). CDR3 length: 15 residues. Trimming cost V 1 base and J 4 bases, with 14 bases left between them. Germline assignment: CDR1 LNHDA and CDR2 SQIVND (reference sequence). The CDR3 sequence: CASSIGGLGLYEQYF. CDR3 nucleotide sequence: TGTGCCAGTAGTATAGGGGGCCTCGGCCTATACGAGCAGTACTTC.

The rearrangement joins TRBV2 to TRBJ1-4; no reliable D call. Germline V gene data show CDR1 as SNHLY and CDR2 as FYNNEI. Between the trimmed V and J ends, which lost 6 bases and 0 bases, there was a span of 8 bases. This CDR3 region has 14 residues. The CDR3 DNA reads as TGTGCCAGCAGGTACACCGCAACTAATGAAAAACTGTTTTTT. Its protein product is CASRYTATNEKLFF.

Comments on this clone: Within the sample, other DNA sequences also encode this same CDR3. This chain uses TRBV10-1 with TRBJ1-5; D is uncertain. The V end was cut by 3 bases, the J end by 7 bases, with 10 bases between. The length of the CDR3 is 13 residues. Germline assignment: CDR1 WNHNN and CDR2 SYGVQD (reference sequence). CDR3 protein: CASSDTAGQPQHF. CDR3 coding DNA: TGCGCCAGCAGTGACACTGCCGGGCAGCCCCAGCATTTT.

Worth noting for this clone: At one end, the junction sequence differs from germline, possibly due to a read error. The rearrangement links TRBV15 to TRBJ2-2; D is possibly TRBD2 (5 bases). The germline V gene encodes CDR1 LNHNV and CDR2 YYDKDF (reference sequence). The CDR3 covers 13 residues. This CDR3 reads CATSGDYLGELFF. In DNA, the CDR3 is TGTGCCACCAGCGGAGACTACCTCGGGGAGCTGTTTTTT.

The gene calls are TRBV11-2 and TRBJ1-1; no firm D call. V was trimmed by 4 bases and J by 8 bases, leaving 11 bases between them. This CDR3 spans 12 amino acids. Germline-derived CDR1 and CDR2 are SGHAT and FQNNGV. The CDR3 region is CASSSSGVEAFF. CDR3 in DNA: TGTGCCAGCAGCTCATCCGGGGTGGAAGCTTTCTTT.

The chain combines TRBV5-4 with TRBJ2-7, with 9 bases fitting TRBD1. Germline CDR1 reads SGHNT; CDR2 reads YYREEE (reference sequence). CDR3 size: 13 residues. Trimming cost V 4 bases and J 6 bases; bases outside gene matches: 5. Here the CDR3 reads CASSPGTGTEQYF. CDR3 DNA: TGTGCCAGCAGCCCCGGGACAGGGACCGAGCAGTACTTC.

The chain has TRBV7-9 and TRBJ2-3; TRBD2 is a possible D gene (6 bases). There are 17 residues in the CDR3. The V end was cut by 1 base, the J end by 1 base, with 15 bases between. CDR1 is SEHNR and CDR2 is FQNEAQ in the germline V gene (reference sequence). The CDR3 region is CASSLVGRGKRTDTQYF. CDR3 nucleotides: TGTGCCAGCAGCTTAGTAGGTCGCGGGAAGCGCACAGATACGCAGTATTTT.

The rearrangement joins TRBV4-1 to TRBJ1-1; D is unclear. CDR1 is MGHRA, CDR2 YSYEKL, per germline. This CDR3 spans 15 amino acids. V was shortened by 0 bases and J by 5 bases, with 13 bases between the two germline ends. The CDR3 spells CASSQDRNLRTEAFF. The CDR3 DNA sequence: TGCGCCAGCAGCCAAGATCGAAATCTGAGGACTGAAGCTTTCTTT.

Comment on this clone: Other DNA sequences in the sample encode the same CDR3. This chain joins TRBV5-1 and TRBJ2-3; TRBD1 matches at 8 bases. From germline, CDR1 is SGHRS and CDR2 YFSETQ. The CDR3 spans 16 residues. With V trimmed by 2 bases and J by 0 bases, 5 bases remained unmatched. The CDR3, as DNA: TGCGCCAGCAGCTTAGGGACAGGCCCTAGCACAGATACGCAGTATTTT. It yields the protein CASSLGTGPSTDTQYF.

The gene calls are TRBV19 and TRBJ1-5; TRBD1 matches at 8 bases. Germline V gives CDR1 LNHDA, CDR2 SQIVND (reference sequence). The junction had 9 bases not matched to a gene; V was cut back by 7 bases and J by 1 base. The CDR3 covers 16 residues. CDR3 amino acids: CASTRKRQGSNQPQHF. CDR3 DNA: TGTGCCAGTACCAGAAAACGACAGGGGAGCAATCAGCCCCAGCATTTT. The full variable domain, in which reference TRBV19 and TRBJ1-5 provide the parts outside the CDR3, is DGGITQSPKYLFRKEGQNVTLSCEQNLNHDAMYWYRQDPGQGLRLIYYSQIVNDFQKGDIAEGYSVSREKKESFPLTVTSAQKNPTAFYLCASTRKRQGSNQPQHFGDGTRLSIL.

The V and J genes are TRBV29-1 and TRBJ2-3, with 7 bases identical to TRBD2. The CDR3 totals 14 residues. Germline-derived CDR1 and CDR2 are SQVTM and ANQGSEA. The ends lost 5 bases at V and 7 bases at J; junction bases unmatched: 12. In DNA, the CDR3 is TGCAGCGTTCAGACTAGCCTCCTCGGTTATACGCAGTATTTT. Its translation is CSVQTSLLGYTQYF.

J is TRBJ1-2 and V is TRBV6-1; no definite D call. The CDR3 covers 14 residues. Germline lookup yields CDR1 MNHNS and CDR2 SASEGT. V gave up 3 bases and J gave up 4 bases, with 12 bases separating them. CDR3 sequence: CASSDGSLFYGYTF. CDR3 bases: TGTGCCAGCAGTGACGGCAGCCTCTTCTATGGCTACACCTTC.

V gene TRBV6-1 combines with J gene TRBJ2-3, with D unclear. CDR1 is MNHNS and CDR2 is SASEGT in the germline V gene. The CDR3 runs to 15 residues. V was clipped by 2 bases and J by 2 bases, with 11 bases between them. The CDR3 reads CASSENPQITDTQYF. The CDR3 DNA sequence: TGTGCCAGCAGTGAAAACCCGCAGATCACAGATACGCAGTATTTT.

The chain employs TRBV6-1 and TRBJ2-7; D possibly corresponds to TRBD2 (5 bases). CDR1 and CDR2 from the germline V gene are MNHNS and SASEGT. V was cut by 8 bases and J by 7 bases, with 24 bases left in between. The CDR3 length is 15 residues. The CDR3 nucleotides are TGTGCCAGCCGCCTTAGAGGGAATTATCTCGGAGAGCAGTACTTC. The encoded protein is CASRLRGNYLGEQYF.

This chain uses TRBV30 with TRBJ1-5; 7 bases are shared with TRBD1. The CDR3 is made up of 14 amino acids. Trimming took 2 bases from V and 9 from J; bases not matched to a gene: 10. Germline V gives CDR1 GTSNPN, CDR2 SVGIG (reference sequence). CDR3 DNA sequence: TGTGCCTGGAGTCCGGGACAGCAGGAGAGGCCCCAGCATTTT. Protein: CAWSPGQQERPQHF.

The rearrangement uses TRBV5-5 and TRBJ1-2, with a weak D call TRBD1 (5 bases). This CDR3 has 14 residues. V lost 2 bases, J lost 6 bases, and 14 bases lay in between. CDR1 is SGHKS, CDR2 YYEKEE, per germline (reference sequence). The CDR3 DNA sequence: TGTGCCAGCAGCTTATTTGGGGCCTGGGATGGCTACACCTTC. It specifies CASSLFGAWDGYTF.

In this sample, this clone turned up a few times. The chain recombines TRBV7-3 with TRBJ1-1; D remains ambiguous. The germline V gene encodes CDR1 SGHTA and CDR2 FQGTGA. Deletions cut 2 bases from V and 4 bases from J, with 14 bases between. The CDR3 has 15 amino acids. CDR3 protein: CASSLSDILGTEAFF. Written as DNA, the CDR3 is TGTGCCAGCAGCTTATCAGATATCCTAGGCACTGAAGCTTTCTTT.

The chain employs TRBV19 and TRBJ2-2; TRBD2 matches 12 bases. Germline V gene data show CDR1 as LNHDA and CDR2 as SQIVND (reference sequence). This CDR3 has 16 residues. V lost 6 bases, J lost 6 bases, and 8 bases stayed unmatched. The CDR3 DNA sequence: TGTGCCAGTAGCCCTCCCGGGACTAGCGGGTCCGGGGAGCTGTTTTTT. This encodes CASSPPGTSGSGELFF.

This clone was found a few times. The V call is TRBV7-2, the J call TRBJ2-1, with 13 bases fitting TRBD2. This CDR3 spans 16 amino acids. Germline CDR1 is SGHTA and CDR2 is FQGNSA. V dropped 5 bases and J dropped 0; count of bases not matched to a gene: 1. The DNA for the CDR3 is TGTGCCAGCAGCCGGACTAGCGGGAGCTCCTACAATGAGCAGTTCTTC. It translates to CASSRTSGSSYNEQFF.

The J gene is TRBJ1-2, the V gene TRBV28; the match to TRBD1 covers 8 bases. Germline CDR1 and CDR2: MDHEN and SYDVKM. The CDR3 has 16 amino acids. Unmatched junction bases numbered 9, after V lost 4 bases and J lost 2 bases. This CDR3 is CASSSASGGLNYGYTF. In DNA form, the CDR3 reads TGTGCCAGCAGTTCGGCCTCAGGGGGCCTAAACTATGGCTACACCTTC.

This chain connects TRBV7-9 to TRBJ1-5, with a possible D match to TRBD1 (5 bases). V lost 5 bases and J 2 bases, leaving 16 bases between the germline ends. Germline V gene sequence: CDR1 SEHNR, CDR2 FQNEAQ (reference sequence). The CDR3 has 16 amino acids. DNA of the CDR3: TGTGCCAGCAGCCCCTCTGGGGGGGATGGCAATCAGCCCCAGCATTTT. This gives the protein CASSPSGGDGNQPQHF.

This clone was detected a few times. This CDR3 reads CASSPTPMAIYF. The CDR3 DNA reads TGTGCCAGCAGTCCAACACCTATGGCGATATATTTT. The J gene is TRBJ1-3, the V gene TRBV28, with D unclear. Trimming shortened V by 5 bases and J by 13 bases, and 15 bases separated the two germline ends. Germline CDR1 is MDHEN and CDR2 is SYDVKM. This CDR3 is built from 12 residues.